Listed here are 18 T cell receptor beta chains from one sample, sequenced in a study of OX40 agonist ivuxolimab in advanced cancers. Repertoires were generated with immunoSEQ multiplex PCR, while TCRdb's copy carries only in-frame clones and drops some. The sample carries over 75,000 clones, approximately 90% recorded once. This material consisted of CD4+ or CD8+ T cells sorted from blood, taken in a trial of the OX40 agonist ivuxolimab. The receptors shown here come from an adult with an advanced solid tumor such as melanoma, head and neck, liver or kidney cancer.

The rearrangement links TRBV5-1 to TRBJ2-3, with TRBD2 identical over 9 bases. J gave up 5 bases and V 3 bases, and 7 bases lay outside the gene matches. Per germline, CDR1 SGHRS and CDR2 YFSETQ. The CDR3 extends over 15 amino acids. The CDR3 nucleotides read TGCGCCAGCAGCTCTTTAGCGGGAGAGGGAGATACGCAGTATTTT. Translated: CASSSLAGEGDTQYF.

The chain uses TRBV7-8 and TRBJ2-7; 8 nucleotides match TRBD1. With V trimmed by 1 base and J by 6 bases, 11 bases remained unmatched. CDR1 is SGHVS and CDR2 is FQNEAQ in the germline V gene. This CDR3 is built from 16 residues. CDR3: CASSLVSRGQGGEQYF. The CDR3, as DNA: TGTGCCAGCAGCTTAGTGAGCCGTGGACAGGGAGGCGAGCAGTACTTC. The variable domain in full, completed from reference TRBV7-8 and TRBJ2-7, reads GAGVSQSPRYKVAKRGQDVALRCDPISGHVSLFWYQQALGQGPEFLTYFQNEAQLDKSGLPSDRFFAERPEGSVSTLKIQRTQQEDSAVYLCASSLVSRGQGGEQYFGPGTRLTVT.

There are a few counts of this clone. J is TRBJ2-3 and V is TRBV29-1; tentatively, D is TRBD1 (5 bases). Germline V gene data show CDR1 as SQVTM and CDR2 as ANQGSEA. The ends were cut back, 7 bases at V and 6 bases at J, with 20 bases in the middle. This CDR3 has 14 amino acids. CDR3 coding DNA: TGCAGCGGTACCGTTCGTCTCAGGGCGGATACGCAGTATTTT. Translated, it gives CSGTVRLRADTQYF.

This chain links TRBV7-9 with TRBJ2-5, with a tentative D call TRBD2 (5 bases). Germline V gene data show CDR1 as SEHNR and CDR2 as FQNEAQ (reference sequence). V dropped 7 bases and J dropped 6 bases, with 18 bases sitting between them. CDR3 length equals 14 residues. CDR3 amino acids: CASTHGEGRQTQYF. CDR3 nucleotide sequence: TGTGCCAGCACTCATGGAGAGGGCAGGCAGACCCAGTACTTC. Full variable domain (remainder filled in from reference TRBV7-9 and TRBJ2-5): DTGVSQNPRHKITKRGQNVTFRCDPISEHNRLYWYRQTLGQGPEFLTYFQNEAQLEKSRLLSDRFSAERPKGSFSTLEIQRTEQGDSAMYLCASTHGEGRQTQYFGPGTRLLVL.

This sequence joins TRBV2 and TRBJ1-3, with a weak D call TRBD1 (6 bases). The CDR3 spans 14 residues. V was clipped by 6 bases and J by 0 bases, with 9 bases between them. Germline-derived CDR1 and CDR2 are SNHLY and FYNNEI. The CDR3: CASRPGHSGNTIYF. CDR3 DNA sequence: TGTGCCAGCAGACCGGGACACTCTGGAAACACCATATATTTT.

In DNA, the CDR3 is TGCGCCAGCAGCTTCGGAGCGGGAGTAGCCGGGGAGCTGTTTTTT. Translating it yields CASSFGAGVAGELFF. This chain uses TRBV5-1 with TRBJ2-2; 8 bases fit TRBD2. The CDR3 length is 15 residues. The junction had 6 bases not matched to a gene; V was cut back by 2 bases and J by 6 bases. Germline values: CDR1 SGHRS, CDR2 YFSETQ.

V and J are TRBV7-3 and TRBJ2-2; 8 bases line up with TRBD1. Germline CDR1 SGHTA, CDR2 FQGTGA. V lost 2 bases and J lost 4; bases outside the gene matches: 6. This CDR3 is 16 amino acids long. The CDR3 loop is CASSLQGATVTGELFF. In nucleotides, the CDR3 is TGTGCCAGCAGCTTACAGGGGGCTACGGTCACCGGGGAGCTGTTTTTT.

J is TRBJ2-1 and V is TRBV5-1, with TRBD1 identical over 10 bases. The CDR3 consists of 15 residues. Germline V gives CDR1 SGHRS, CDR2 YFSETQ. V gave up 2 bases and J gave up 10 bases; unmatched junction bases: 9. Here the CDR3 DNA reads TGCGCCAGCAGCTTCCGGGACAGGGGCTCCCGGGAGCAGTTCTTC. Encoded protein: CASSFRDRGSREQFF.

This clone was observed a few times. The J gene is TRBJ2-4, the V gene TRBV4-2; TRBD2 might be the D (5 bases). The V gene's germline CDR1 is LGHNA and CDR2 YNFKEQ. Trimming stripped 2 bases from V and 8 bases from J, with 13 bases between. CDR3 length: 14 amino acids. The CDR3 reads CASSQLDYSDIQYF. The DNA of the CDR3 is TGTGCCAGCAGCCAACTCGACTACTCGGACATTCAGTACTTC.

CDR3 DNA: TGTGCCAGCAGCCCACCGGACCAGGGGGGTTACGAGCAGTACTTC. This translates into CASSPPDQGGYEQYF. This chain links TRBV7-3 with TRBJ2-7; D perhaps matches TRBD1 (7 bases). The germline CDR1 and CDR2 sequences are SGHTA and FQGTGA. Trimming shortened V by 5 bases and J by 4 bases, and 18 bases separated the two germline ends. This CDR3 region has 15 residues.

The chain joins TRBV28 to TRBJ2-5; possible D gene TRBD2, 6 bases. The V end lost 10 bases, the J end lost 7 bases, and 16 bases lay between the germline ends. From germline, CDR1 is MDHEN and CDR2 SYDVKM. This CDR3 spans 12 amino acids. Written as DNA, the CDR3 is TGTGCCACCCGGGGGTTCGCAGCGACCCAGTACTTC. Translation: CATRGFAATQYF.

The chain links TRBV7-9 to TRBJ2-3; tentatively, D is TRBD1 (5 bases). The CDR3 runs to 14 residues. From germline, CDR1 is SEHNR and CDR2 FQNEAQ (reference sequence). V lost 2 bases, J lost 3 bases, and 9 bases lay in between. This chain's CDR3 is CASSLRGSTDTQYF. The CDR3 nucleotides are TGTGCCAGCAGCTTAAGGGGCAGTACAGATACGCAGTATTTT.

J is TRBJ2-7 and V is TRBV5-5; no firm D call. Germline CDR1 SGHKS, CDR2 YYEKEE (reference sequence). The length of the CDR3 is 14 residues. Trimming cost V 0 bases and J 3 bases, with 10 bases left between them. CDR3 loop: CASSLGQAVYEQYF. CDR3 nucleotide sequence: TGTGCCAGCAGCTTGGGGCAGGCGGTCTACGAGCAGTACTTC.

This clone occurred a few times. The rearrangement uses TRBV10-3 and TRBJ1-1; D call uncertain. Germline-derived CDR1 and CDR2 are ENHRY and SYGVKD. The CDR3 runs to 13 residues. The ends were cut back, 0 bases at V and 0 bases at J, with 2 bases in the middle. The CDR3 nucleotides read TGTGCCATCAGTGAGTCTATGAACACTGAAGCTTTCTTT. Its protein is CAISESMNTEAFF.

The chain couples TRBV30 to TRBJ2-7; no firm D call. CDR3 length: 14 residues. CDR1 is GTSNPN, CDR2 SVGIG, per germline (reference sequence). The V and J ends lost 2 bases and 0 bases respectively, with 11 bases between them. The CDR3 sequence: CAWSLLRSSYEQYF. The CDR3 DNA follows: TGTGCCTGGAGTCTCCTCAGGAGCTCCTACGAGCAGTACTTC.

The V and J genes are TRBV28 and TRBJ2-4; the match to TRBD2 covers 8 bases. The CDR3 length is 13 residues. Germline CDR1 MDHEN, CDR2 SYDVKM. Losses at the gene ends were 7 bases for V and 6 bases for J; bases not matched to a gene: 5. CDR3 coding DNA: TGTGCCAGCACCTGGACTAGCAGAAACATTCAGTACTTC. It translates to CASTWTSRNIQYF.

V is TRBV2 and J is TRBJ2-1; D may be TRBD2 (5 bases). V lost 7 bases, J lost 7 bases, and 17 bases lay in between. CDR1 is SNHLY, CDR2 FYNNEI, per germline. This CDR3 is 14 amino acids long. The CDR3 loop is CASNKGLGENEQFF. The DNA of the CDR3 is TGTGCCAGCAATAAGGGCTTGGGAGAAAATGAGCAGTTCTTC.

The chain has TRBV6-1 and TRBJ2-7; D may correspond to TRBD1 or TRBD2 (5 bases each). V was pared by 3 bases and J by 2 bases, with 14 bases between. Germline CDR1 and CDR2: MNHNS and SASEGT. CDR3 length equals 15 residues. The CDR3 coding sequence is TGTGCCAGCAGTGACCCCGGGGCGGCCACCTACGAGCAGTACTTC. Translating it yields CASSDPGAATYEQYF.